Listed below are T cell receptor beta chains from one sample, sequenced in a study of human T cells and chemical hapten exposure. One entry per CDR3 protein, called by TCRdb with MiXCR from the 5' RACE reads. Of roughly 81,000 distinct CDR3 sequences listed, around 15% were seen once; the top ten hold approximately 6.2%. The receptor source for this set is a female donor in good health. Each CDR3 is given with its conserved first and last residue. The D gene is left open where the match is weak. Size is omitted from some rows. Given values are once, few, many or a class for expanded clones.

cdr3_nt: TGTGCCAGCAGTTCCCCCCCCAACGGCTACACCTTC
cdr3_aa: CASSSPPNGYTF
d_call: -
v_call: TRBV28
clone_size: -
j_call: TRBJ1-2

cdr3_nt: TGTGCCAGCAGTTTGACCCCTCGGGACACTGAAGCTTTCTTT
cdr3_aa: CASSLTPRDTEAFF
d_call: -
v_call: TRBV12-3/TRBV12-4
clone_size: many
j_call: TRBJ1-1

cdr3_nt: TGCGCCAGCAGCCTTTCAGGAGGCGGCTACACCTTC
cdr3_aa: CASSLSGGGYTF
d_call: -
v_call: TRBV5-1
clone_size: few
j_call: TRBJ1-2

cdr3_nt: TGTGCCAGCAGCTTAGTCGACAGGGGGCCAAATCAGCCCCAGCATTTT
cdr3_aa: CASSLVDRGPNQPQHF
d_call: TRBD1
v_call: TRBV7-2
clone_size: many
j_call: TRBJ1-5

cdr3_nt: TGTGCCAGCAGAGATCGGCGGACTAGCGGGAGCGGCGAGCAGTACTTC
cdr3_aa: CASRDRRTSGSGEQYF
d_call: TRBD2
v_call: TRBV6-5
clone_size: many
j_call: TRBJ2-7

cdr3_nt: TGCAGCGTCCCTACCCACACGGGCGGGTACACTGAAGCTTTCTTT
cdr3_aa: CSVPTHTGGYTEAFF
d_call: -
v_call: TRBV29-1
clone_size: -
j_call: TRBJ1-1

cdr3_nt: TGCAGTGCTGCACCCCCCTGGGGGAAAGGGTGTAATGAGCAGTTCTTC
cdr3_aa: CSAAPPWGKGCNEQFF
d_call: -
v_call: TRBV20-1
clone_size: -
j_call: TRBJ2-1

cdr3_nt: TGTGCCAGCAGTTCTACAGGGATTAACACTGAAGCTTTCTTT
cdr3_aa: CASSSTGINTEAFF
d_call: -
v_call: TRBV6-5
clone_size: many
j_call: TRBJ1-1

cdr3_nt: TGTGCCAGCAGTCCCGACGGCTATAATCAAGAGACCCAGTACTTC
cdr3_aa: CASSPDGYNQETQYF
d_call: -
v_call: TRBV12-3/TRBV12-4
clone_size: few
j_call: TRBJ2-5

cdr3_nt: TGTGCCAGTAGCGAGACACACCGCACCTCCTACGAGCAGTACTTC
cdr3_aa: CASSETHRTSYEQYF
d_call: -
v_call: TRBV19
clone_size: -
j_call: TRBJ2-7

cdr3_nt: TGTGCCAGCAGTTTAGGGGCACAGGGTTCACCCCTCCACTTT
cdr3_aa: CASSLGAQGSPLHF
d_call: -
v_call: TRBV12-3/TRBV12-4
clone_size: -
j_call: TRBJ1-6

cdr3_nt: TGCAGTGCTAGTCCATATAGGGGGTCCAGCTCCTACAATGAGCAGTTCTTC
cdr3_aa: CSASPYRGSSSYNEQFF
d_call: -
v_call: TRBV20-1
clone_size: few
j_call: TRBJ2-1

cdr3_nt: TGTGCCAGCAGCCGGGACAGGACCGCAGATACGCAGTATTTT
cdr3_aa: CASSRDRTADTQYF
d_call: TRBD1
v_call: TRBV7-8
clone_size: many
j_call: TRBJ2-3

cdr3_nt: TGTGCCAGCAGCGCTGACGATCGGGGGGGCTGGAAGACCCAGTACTTC
cdr3_aa: CASSADDRGGWKTQYF
d_call: TRBD2
v_call: TRBV9
clone_size: few
j_call: TRBJ2-5

cdr3_nt: TGTGCCAGCTCACCAGGGATCACAGATACGCAGTATTTT
cdr3_aa: CASSPGITDTQYF
d_call: -
v_call: TRBV18
clone_size: many
j_call: TRBJ2-3

cdr3_nt: TGTGCCTGGAGTATGGATGGCTACACCTTC
cdr3_aa: CAWSMDGYTF
d_call: -
v_call: TRBV30
clone_size: -
j_call: TRBJ1-2

cdr3_nt: TGCAGCGTTGAATACGTTAGCTCCTACAATGAGCAGTTCTTC
cdr3_aa: CSVEYVSSYNEQFF
d_call: -
v_call: TRBV29-1
clone_size: -
j_call: TRBJ2-1

cdr3_nt: TGTGCCAGCAGCGGACAGCTGAACACTGAAGCTTTCTTT
cdr3_aa: CASSGQLNTEAFF
d_call: -
v_call: TRBV14
clone_size: few
j_call: TRBJ1-1

cdr3_nt: TGTGCCAGCTCACCTTCAGAGACCCAGTACTTC
cdr3_aa: CASSPSETQYF
d_call: -
v_call: TRBV18
clone_size: -
j_call: TRBJ2-5

cdr3_nt: TGTGCCAGCAGTTTGCCCAGCGGGGTTTTGGGCACAGATACGCAGTATTTT
cdr3_aa: CASSLPSGVLGTDTQYF
d_call: TRBD2
v_call: TRBV28
clone_size: -
j_call: TRBJ2-3

cdr3_nt: TGCAGTGCCCCCCAGGGAGGGGGTAACTACGAGCAGTACTTC
cdr3_aa: CSAPQGGGNYEQYF
d_call: -
v_call: TRBV20-1
clone_size: -
j_call: TRBJ2-7

cdr3_nt: TGTGCCAGCAGGAGGGGACGGAGCACTGAAGCTTTCTTT
cdr3_aa: CASRRGRSTEAFF
d_call: -
v_call: TRBV12-3/TRBV12-4
clone_size: -
j_call: TRBJ1-1

cdr3_nt: TGTGCCACCAGTCGGGACTACGGGGAGCTGTTTTTT
cdr3_aa: CATSRDYGELFF
d_call: TRBD2
v_call: TRBV24-1
clone_size: many
j_call: TRBJ2-2

cdr3_nt: TGTGCCAGCAGTCCCCTGGACAGGGGATACAATGAGCAGTTCTTC
cdr3_aa: CASSPLDRGYNEQFF
d_call: TRBD1
v_call: TRBV6-2/TRBV6-3
clone_size: many
j_call: TRBJ2-1

cdr3_nt: TGTGCCAGCAGTGGAAGTTATTCCGCAAAACTGTTTTTT
cdr3_aa: CASSGSYSAKLFF
d_call: -
v_call: TRBV6-1
clone_size: many
j_call: TRBJ1-4

cdr3_nt: TGTGCCATCAGTAGCGGGGGGGTAACAGACGAGCAGTACTTC
cdr3_aa: CAISSGGVTDEQYF
d_call: TRBD2
v_call: TRBV10-3
clone_size: few
j_call: TRBJ2-7

cdr3_nt: TGTGCCAGCAGCCAAATGGCAGGGGGCTACTACGAGCAGTACTTC
cdr3_aa: CASSQMAGGYYEQYF
d_call: TRBD1
v_call: TRBV14
clone_size: -
j_call: TRBJ2-7

cdr3_nt: TGTGCCAGCAGCCCTAGAGGAGGGGCGATCTACGGCTACACCTTC
cdr3_aa: CASSPRGGAIYGYTF
d_call: -
v_call: TRBV11-2
clone_size: -
j_call: TRBJ1-2

cdr3_nt: TGTGCCAGCACCTCATACAGGGGGCGGGGGAACACTGAAGCTTTCTTT
cdr3_aa: CASTSYRGRGNTEAFF
d_call: TRBD1
v_call: TRBV12-3/TRBV12-4
clone_size: -
j_call: TRBJ1-1

cdr3_nt: TGTGCCAGCAGCGCCCGCCTTGCGAACACCGGGGAGCTGTTTTTT
cdr3_aa: CASSARLANTGELFF
d_call: -
v_call: TRBV5-5
clone_size: -
j_call: TRBJ2-2

cdr3_nt: TGTGCCAGCAGTTCTAGATTCGAGCAGTACTTC
cdr3_aa: CASSSRFEQYF
d_call: -
v_call: TRBV6-2/TRBV6-3
clone_size: -
j_call: TRBJ2-7

cdr3_nt: TGTGCCAGCAGTTTGTTCAGGGACGAGCAGTACTTC
cdr3_aa: CASSLFRDEQYF
d_call: -
v_call: TRBV28
clone_size: few
j_call: TRBJ2-7

cdr3_nt: TGCAGTGCTACCCCCCAGGTAGCCAAAAACATTCAGTACTTC
cdr3_aa: CSATPQVAKNIQYF
d_call: -
v_call: TRBV20-1
clone_size: few
j_call: TRBJ2-4

cdr3_nt: TGTGCCAGCAGCTCCGGACAGGTGGGTCAGCCCCAGCATTTT
cdr3_aa: CASSSGQVGQPQHF
d_call: TRBD1
v_call: TRBV7-6
clone_size: many
j_call: TRBJ1-5

cdr3_nt: TGTGCCAGCATTGCGGGGGGATCCGATACGCAGTATTTT
cdr3_aa: CASIAGGSDTQYF
d_call: TRBD2
v_call: TRBV6-2/TRBV6-3
clone_size: -
j_call: TRBJ2-3